This T cell receptor (beta chain) was observed in a study of persistence of HIV-infected CD4 T cells. Points from the study as a whole: Antigen-responding cells were enriched for degenerate expanded CDR3beta sequences.

The libraries were made with immunoSEQ version 4 in survey mode. Assay: immunoSEQ multiplex PCR; the TCRdb copy retains only in-frame clones and omits some. Counted here are approximately 31,000 clones, approximately 85% occurring once; the ten biggest clones make up roughly 0.9%. Cells were stimulated with CMV-infected fibroblast lysates at roughly 9.1 ug/mL. Memory cells lacking CD40L and CD69 with high CD45RO were sorted. Points on this clone: No antigen is known for it.

The V gene lost 2 bases and the J gene lost 2 bases, with 16 bases spanning the gap. CDR1 SGDLS and CDR2 YYNGEE come from the germline V gene. This CDR3 has 16 amino acids. The source material was CD4+ T cells sorted from PBMCs after approximately 20-hour stimulation, sampled from a patient who received antiretroviral therapy. The rearrangement uses TRBV9 and TRBJ1-2; D is uncertain. The origin of this receptor is an adult man with HIV who was CMV-seropositive. CDR3 nucleotides: TGTGCCAGCAGCGTTGGAGGCAGAATCGCCAACTATGGCTACACCTTC. Protein: CASSVGGRIANYGYTF.